The sequence of this T cell receptor beta chain was determined in a study of Ad26.COV2.S vaccination and SARS-CoV-2 variants (dated by TCRdb to the early 2020s). Context from the whole study: Vaccine-arm donors were drawn from COV1001, a multicentre, randomized, double-blind, placebo-controlled phase I-IIa trial of Ad26.COV2.S in healthy adults. Ad26.COV2.S was given intramuscularly at 5x10^10 or 1x10^11 viral particles, as a single shot or as two shots 56 days apart. The specificity and breadth of SARS-CoV-2-reactive T cell receptors after Ad26.COV2.S vaccination were assessed by TCRbeta repertoire sequencing. A total of 32 samples were included in the TCR-sequenced set, comprising about 20 Ad26.COV2.S vaccine recipients, 5 placebo recipients and 8 SARS-CoV-2 convalescent individuals. Trial participants were randomized into five groups of five: low-dose or high-dose Ad26.COV2.S given once or twice, or placebo on both occasions. Investigators remained blinded to trial group allocation during experiments and outcome assessment.

Sample treatment or condition, as interpreted from the label and publication: approximately 18 received Ad26.COV2.S at low or high dose, single or two shots; roughly five received placebo; per-sample allocation not given. For vaccine and placebo recipients, the sequenced repertoires came from samples collected on day 63 after the first injection. Between 29 July and 7 August 2020, Cohort 1b enrolled 20 to 30 adults aged 18-55 years at one site in Boston, USA. As a vaccine, Ad26.COV2.S was a replication-incompetent adenovirus type 26 vector that expressed a prefusion-stabilized SARS-CoV-2 spike protein derived from the original Wuhan strain. This clone was detected a few times. Its antigen is currently not known. Base qualities are not provided; no much larger clone lies one nucleotide away. Trimming costs V 6 bases and J 15 bases, and their ends lie 9 bases apart. There are 9 amino acids in the CDR3, from cysteine to phenylalanine inclusive. Only the CDR3 portion is preserved as DNA: 27 bases, with reading frame beginning at the first base. The germline V gene (reference sequence) sets CDR1 to PRHDT and CDR2 to FYEKMQ.

The paper as a whole reports these results and caveats: The study lacked the statistical power to compare responses across vaccine doses or regimens. Non-spike TCR breadth was comparable between vaccine and placebo recipients, consistent with the vaccine containing only spike. According to the authors, total T cell responses may have been underestimated by the TCR breadth and depth analyses. Substantial breadth of spike-specific CD8+ and CD4+ T cell responses was reported after vaccination. Compared with placebo recipients, Ad26.COV2.S recipients showed higher spike-specific TCR breadth (P = 0.0014).

The immunoSEQ Assay was used to sequence TCRbeta CDR3 regions. After extraction, genomic DNA underwent amplification by bias-controlled multiplex PCR, followed by high-throughput sequencing. The authors processed their data as follows. To quantify the absolute abundance of every unique TCRbeta CDR3 region, sequences were collapsed and filtered. T cell fraction was estimated by normalizing TCRbeta template counts to usable DNA, with usable DNA measured through amplification of reference genes found in all nucleated cells. Repertoire TCRs were annotated as SARS-CoV-2-specific when V gene, CDR3 amino acid sequence and J gene were exactly matched to a known reactive TCR set. MIRA supplied the reference SARS-CoV-2 TCR set, which was filtered for enrichment in COVID-19-positive ImmuneCODE repertoires so that public or cross-reactive TCRs were removed. Using the MIRA antigens, annotated TCRs were further analysed by specific ORF or by position within an ORF. Breadth was defined as the number of annotated unique rearrangements divided by the total number of unique productive rearrangements, and depth was defined as the summed frequency of the annotated unique rearrangements. Two-sided Wilcoxon rank-sum tests were used to compare TCR breadth between groups. The immuneACCESS repertoire file appears here via TCRdb, limited to in-frame rearrangements. These files lack a portion of the clones; in checked studies, under half of the deficit traces to unresolved V genes, and the cause of the others is not known. V, J and clone size are taken as reported in that table, and D and trimming were inferred from the DNA itself. The sample profile shows 510,000 or so clones; 87% of them were found once. Around 13% of the sample is held by the ten biggest clonotypes.

Sequenced material: peripheral blood, taken in a trial of Ad26.COV2.S vaccine versus placebo. The sequence joins TRBV13 to TRBJ2-1, with the D gene uncertain. This receptor was obtained from a person aged 18-60 years who received the Ad26.COV2.S COVID-19 vaccine or a placebo. CDR3 loop: CASSPGPFF. The DNA is TGTGCCAGCAGTCCCGGACCGTTCTTC.